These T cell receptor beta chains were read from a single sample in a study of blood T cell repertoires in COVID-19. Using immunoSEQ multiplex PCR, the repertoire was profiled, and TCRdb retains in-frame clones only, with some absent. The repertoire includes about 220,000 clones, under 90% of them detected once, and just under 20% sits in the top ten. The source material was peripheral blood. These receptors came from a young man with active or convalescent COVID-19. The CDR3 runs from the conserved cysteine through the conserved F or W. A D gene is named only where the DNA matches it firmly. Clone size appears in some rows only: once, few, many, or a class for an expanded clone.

TGTGCCAGCAGTTTATCCCAGGGCGTAGTTTCCACTGAAGCTTTCTTT	CASSLSQGVVSTEAFF	TRBV27	-	TRBJ1-1	-
TGTGCCAGCAGCGGTGGGACAGCGGGCACTGAAGCTTTCTTT	CASSGGTAGTEAFF	TRBV9	-	TRBJ1-1	TRBD1
TGTGCCAGCAGGGGGCGGGACAGGGGCTTGTATTTT	CASRGRDRGLYF	TRBV28	-	TRBJ2-3	TRBD1
TGCGCCAGCAGCCAAGAAGTGGGGCAGGGCTTGAACACTGAAGCTTTCTTT	CASSQEVGQGLNTEAFF	TRBV4-3	-	TRBJ1-1	-
TGTGCCAGCAGCCCCAGAGTCGCGGGAGGGCCAATAGATACGCAGTATTTT	CASSPRVAGGPIDTQYF	TRBV4-2	-	TRBJ2-3	TRBD2
TGTGCCAGCAACTCCGGGACAGGGGCTACAAACAAGATATATTTT	CASNSGTGATNKIYF	TRBV14	-	TRBJ1-3	TRBD1
TGTGCCAGCGGCCCCCCAGGGGGAGGCCTGGACACTGAAGCTTTCTTT	CASGPPGGGLDTEAFF	TRBV28	-	TRBJ1-1	TRBD1
TGTGCCAGCTCACAGGACAGGGTTTCACCCCTCCACTTT	CASSQDRVSPLHF	TRBV18	-	TRBJ1-6	TRBD1
TGTGCCAGCAGCTCAGACAGGGTTATTAATTCACCCCTCCACTTT	CASSSDRVINSPLHF	TRBV9	once	TRBJ1-6	TRBD1
TGTGCCAGCAGCTTGGCCGGGAACTCCTACAATGAGCAGTTCTTC	CASSLAGNSYNEQFF	TRBV11-2	-	TRBJ2-1	-
TGTGCCACCAGCAGCTCCCGACTTATTCTTAATTCACCCCTCCACTTT	CATSSSRLILNSPLHF	TRBV15	few	TRBJ1-6	-
TGTGCCAGCAGGATTTCCAACTCCCAAGAGACCCAGTACTTC	CASRISNSQETQYF	TRBV2	-	TRBJ2-5	-
TGCGCCAGCGCCCCTGGAGGGGCAGGTCAGCCCCAGCATTTT	CASAPGGAGQPQHF	TRBV5-1	-	TRBJ1-5	-
TGTGCCAGCAGCGTAGACGGGAGGGAGACTGAAGCTTTCTTT	CASSVDGRETEAFF	TRBV9	-	TRBJ1-1	-
TGCGCCAGCAGCTTGAGGATAGGGGACACTGAAGCTTTCTTT	CASSLRIGDTEAFF	TRBV5-1	-	TRBJ1-1	-
TGTGCCAGCACCCTTCGAGGGAAGTGGACTGAAGCTTTCTTT	CASTLRGKWTEAFF	TRBV6-5	-	TRBJ1-1	-
TGTGCCAGCAGTTACGGGACAGGGACTTTCTCCTACGAGCAGTACTTC	CASSYGTGTFSYEQYF	TRBV6-2/TRBV6-3	-	TRBJ2-7	TRBD1
TGTGCCAGCACGGCGGGGGGGTACACCGGGGAGCTGTTTTTT	CASTAGGYTGELFF	TRBV27	-	TRBJ2-2	TRBD2
TGTGCCAGCAAGATTGTCTCTGGGACAGACCAATACGAGCAGTACTTC	CASKIVSGTDQYEQYF	TRBV28	-	TRBJ2-7	TRBD1
TGCGCCAGCAGTGAGTCGATTCAGGGTAGCCACGAGCAGTACTTC	CASSESIQGSHEQYF	TRBV10-1	-	TRBJ2-7	-
TGTGCCAGCAGCCCCGGGGGACAGGGGAAGGAAAAACTGTTTTTT	CASSPGGQGKEKLFF	TRBV7-2	once	TRBJ1-4	TRBD1
TGTGCCACCAGTGATCCCATTCCAGGGGGTAATGAAAAACTGTTTTTT	CATSDPIPGGNEKLFF	TRBV24-1	few	TRBJ1-4	TRBD1
TGTGCCAGCAGTGAAGCGCTAAAGGGGGCCGGAAACACCATATATTTT	CASSEALKGAGNTIYF	TRBV2	-	TRBJ1-3	TRBD1
TGTGCCGGGACTAAGGCCGGGGAGCTGTTTTTT	CAGTKAGELFF	TRBV19	-	TRBJ2-2	TRBD2
TGCGCCAGCAGCCTGGATTGGACAGGGAACTATGGCTACACCTTC	CASSLDWTGNYGYTF	TRBV5-1	once	TRBJ1-2	TRBD1
TGTGCCAGCAGTGAGACAGGGGGTTCCGGGGAGCTGTTTTTT	CASSETGGSGELFF	TRBV25-1	-	TRBJ2-2	TRBD1
TGTGCCAGCAGCCGCCTTGGGGAGGCACCCTATGGCTACACCTTC	CASSRLGEAPYGYTF	TRBV25-1	-	TRBJ1-2	-
TGTGCCAGCAGTACCGGGACAGGGGGACCTGGGGCCAACGTCCTGACTTTC	CASSTGTGGPGANVLTF	TRBV6-2/TRBV6-3	once	TRBJ2-6	TRBD1
TGTGCCAGCAGCTTAGACAGGGGTGCCAAAAACATTCAGTACTTC	CASSLDRGAKNIQYF	TRBV7-2	-	TRBJ2-4	TRBD1
TGTGCCAGCAGCGTAGGGGTCCGGGGGGAAGGTTTCTACGAGCAGTACTTC	CASSVGVRGEGFYEQYF	TRBV9	-	TRBJ2-7	TRBD2
TGCGCCAGCAGCCAAGATCATGGGACAGGGAGTTCACCCCTCCACTTT	CASSQDHGTGSSPLHF	TRBV4-3	-	TRBJ1-6	TRBD1
TGTGCCAGCAGCTTAGGGGACAGGGGGCAAGAGACCCAGTACTTC	CASSLGDRGQETQYF	TRBV7-2	-	TRBJ2-5	TRBD1
TGCGCCAGCAGCTTGGGTTGGGGCGTTAATGAAAAACTGTTTTTT	CASSLGWGVNEKLFF	TRBV5-1	once	TRBJ1-4	-
TGTGCCAGCAGCCCCACCCGCGGGGATACGCAGTATTTT	CASSPTRGDTQYF	TRBV4-2	-	TRBJ2-3	-
TGTGCCAGCAATGCGGGAGACTCCTACGAGCAGTACTTC	CASNAGDSYEQYF	TRBV5-4	few	TRBJ2-7	TRBD2
TGCGCCAGCAGCCAAGCGGACAGGGCCCAAGAGACCCAGTACTTC	CASSQADRAQETQYF	TRBV4-3	-	TRBJ2-5	TRBD1
TGTGCCAGTTCCGAACCGACAGGGTTGAACACTGAAGCTTTCTTT	CASSEPTGLNTEAFF	TRBV19	-	TRBJ1-1	TRBD1
TGTGCCAGCAGTAACAGGGGTGTCATAAATGAGCAGTTCTTC	CASSNRGVINEQFF	TRBV6-5	-	TRBJ2-1	TRBD1
TGTGCCAGCAGTTACCGCTCCGGGACAGGGGGTTACGAGCAGTACTTC	CASSYRSGTGGYEQYF	TRBV6-5	few	TRBJ2-7	TRBD1
TGTGCCACCAGCAGAGATCTCACTGAAGCTTTCTTT	CATSRDLTEAFF	TRBV15	-	TRBJ1-1	-
TGCGCCAGCAGCCAAGTGGCCGGAGGCGGGACTAGCGGGCTATACGAGCAGTACTTC	CASSQVAGGGTSGLYEQYF	TRBV4-3	-	TRBJ2-7	TRBD2
TGTGCCAGCAGCTTAGCGACAGACGATAGCAATCAGCCCCAGCATTTT	CASSLATDDSNQPQHF	TRBV13	-	TRBJ1-5	-
TGTGCCAGCAGCTTATCCGGAGCTAGCGGGTTCTACGAGCAGTACTTC	CASSLSGASGFYEQYF	TRBV7-3	-	TRBJ2-7	TRBD2
TGTGCCAGCAGTACCCAGAAGCAACGCGGCAGCTCCTACAATGAGCAGTTCTTC	CASSTQKQRGSSYNEQFF	TRBV27	once	TRBJ2-1	-
TGTGCCAGCAGAACAGGGGGCGAGAGTCAGCCCCAGCATTTT	CASRTGGESQPQHF	TRBV6-5	-	TRBJ1-5	TRBD1
TGTGCCACCAGTGTAAGCACAGATACGCAGTATTTT	CATSVSTDTQYF	TRBV24-1	once	TRBJ2-3	-
TGTGCCAGCAGTACGGGACAGCTCACCGGGGAGCTGTTTTTT	CASSTGQLTGELFF	TRBV6-5	-	TRBJ2-2	TRBD1
TGTGCCAGCAGCTCCCGGACAGGGGGTTTAAACTATGGCTACACCTTC	CASSSRTGGLNYGYTF	TRBV5-8	-	TRBJ1-2	TRBD1
TGTGCCAGCAGTTACAGGGGCCCCGGTACAGATACGCAGTATTTT	CASSYRGPGTDTQYF	TRBV6-5	-	TRBJ2-3	-
TGTGCCAGTATTAGCGGGGGGGTCGCCGGGGAGCTGTTTTTT	CASISGGVAGELFF	TRBV6-5	-	TRBJ2-2	TRBD2
TGTGCCAGCAGTGAATCCGGGGTTTTTAATTCACCCCTCCACTTT	CASSESGVFNSPLHF	TRBV25-1	-	TRBJ1-6	-
TGTGCCAGCAGCTTCTCCCAGGACACTGAAGCTTTCTTT	CASSFSQDTEAFF	TRBV7-9	-	TRBJ1-1	-
TGTGCCAGCAGTCCCCCGGGTCCTTTGAATCAGCCCCAGCATTTT	CASSPPGPLNQPQHF	TRBV28	-	TRBJ1-5	-
TGTGCCAGCAGCTTGGACAGGGGGCGTTACGAGCAGTACTTC	CASSLDRGRYEQYF	TRBV5-4	-	TRBJ2-7	TRBD1
TGTGCCAGCAGCTCATACAGGGATAGGGCTGAAGCTTTCTTT	CASSSYRDRAEAFF	TRBV11-2	-	TRBJ1-1	-